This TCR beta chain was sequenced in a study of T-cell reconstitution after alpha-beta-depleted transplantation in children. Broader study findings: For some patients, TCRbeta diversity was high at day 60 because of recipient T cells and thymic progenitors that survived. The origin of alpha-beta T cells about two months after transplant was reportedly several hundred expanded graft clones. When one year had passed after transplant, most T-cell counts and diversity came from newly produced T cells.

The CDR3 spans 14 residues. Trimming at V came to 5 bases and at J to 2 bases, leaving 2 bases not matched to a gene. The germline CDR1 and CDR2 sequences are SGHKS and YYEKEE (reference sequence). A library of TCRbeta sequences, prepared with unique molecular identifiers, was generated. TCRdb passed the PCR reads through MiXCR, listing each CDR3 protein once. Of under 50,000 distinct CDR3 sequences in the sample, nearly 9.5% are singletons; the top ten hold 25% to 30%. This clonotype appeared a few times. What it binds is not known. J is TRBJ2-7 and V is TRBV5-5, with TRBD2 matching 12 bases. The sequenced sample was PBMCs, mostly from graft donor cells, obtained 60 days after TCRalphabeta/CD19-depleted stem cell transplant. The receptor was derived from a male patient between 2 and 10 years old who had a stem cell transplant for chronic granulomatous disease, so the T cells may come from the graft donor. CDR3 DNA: TGTGCCAGCAGTTCTAGCGGGGGGGCCTACGAGCAGTACTTC. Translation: CASSSSGGAYEQYF. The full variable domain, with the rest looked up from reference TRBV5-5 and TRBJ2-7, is DAGVTQSPTHLIKTRGQQVTLRCSPISGHKSVSWYQQVLGQGPQFIFQYYEKEERGRGNFPDRFSARQFPNYSSELNVNALLLGDSALYLCASSSSGGAYEQYFGPGTRLTVT.